This TCR beta chain is drawn from a study of blood T cell repertoires in COVID-19. Study context: Collection of acute and convalescent COVID-19 samples took place in the United States, Italy and Spain. Sources were T cells, B-cell-depleted T cells, or PBMCs; the material itself was cDNA or gDNA.

In the authors' workflow: Estimation of nucleated cell counts relied on the amplification of reference gene primers. This table comes from immunoSEQ multiplex PCR, and its TCRdb copy is limited to in-frame clones, with some not included. D and trimming were read from the DNA, whereas the V and J calls and clone size are those reported in that table. This table has 200,000 to 300,000 clones, 70% to 90% appearing once. Germline CDR1 SGDLS, CDR2 YYNGEE. The CDR3 spans 13 residues. V was cut by 4 bases and J by 1 base, with 8 bases left in between. The chain recombines TRBV9 with TRBJ2-5; TRBD1 is a possible D gene (5 bases). Material for sequencing was peripheral blood. The sequence came from a woman in her 30s who had recovered from COVID-19. The CDR3 loop is CASSSTVQETQYF. The CDR3 DNA is TGTGCCAGCAGCTCGACAGTCCAAGAGACCCAGTACTTC.